This T cell receptor (beta chain) was identified during a study of T cells after yellow fever vaccination. Overall study: Fractions low in cell number were prepared with SMART-Seq v4 Ultra Low Input.

Trimming left V 3 bases short and J 3 bases short, with 3 bases between. CDR3 length: 12 amino acids. In germline, CDR1 is ENHRY, CDR2 SYGVKD. At least ten counts were recorded for this clonotype. The target antigen is unknown. MiXCR, run by TCRdb on the 5' RACE reads, gives a single entry per CDR3 protein. The table has a few hundred thousand distinct CDR3 sequences, roughly 6.2% seen once. Study-wide results and limits: The secondary response was weaker, and its peak arrived faster, on day 5 versus 15. Reappearing after the booster were most of the clones from primary vaccination (96% CD4, approximately 86% CD8).

The sequence came from a man aged 25-45 years who received the YFV17D yellow fever vaccine. Sequencing was performed on PBMCs, taken 5 days after the yellow fever booster vaccination. The chain has TRBV10-3 and TRBJ2-1; no firm D call. Written as DNA, the CDR3 is TGTGCCATCAGTGATGACTACAATGAGCAGTTCTTC. Its translation: CAISDDYNEQFF.